The clone carrying this T cell receptor beta chain was seen a handful of times. Other DNA sequences from this sample encode an identical CDR3 as well. The CDR3 runs 14 residues. The germline CDR1 and CDR2 sequences are KGHSH and LQKENI. The V segment lost 2 bases and the J segment 4 bases; nucleotides outside the gene matches: 3. Sample time point: pretreatment peripheral blood. Metastatic or locally advanced urothelial carcinoma was present in the patients. Individual patients had between 1 and 8 samples, taken pretreatment and on-treatment. Data came from immunoSEQ multiplex PCR; TCRdb stores just in-frame clones and leaves some out. Found here are about 95,000 clones, around 87% of them singletons; the top ten hold 1.5% to 2%. These data come from a study of PD-L1 blockade in urothelial cancer. Study-level background: In the patient group, about 90% of the roughly 29 were males with bladder-origin urothelial cancer. Blood was tested 3 weeks (second dose) and 6 weeks into treatment.

The receptor's source is a man between 60 and 75 years old with urothelial cancer. The sequenced sample was PBMCs, obtained around atezolizumab (anti-PD-L1) treatment. This sequence joins TRBV18 and TRBJ2-7; 9 bases match TRBD1. Written as DNA, the CDR3 is TGTGCCAGCTCACCAGGGACAGGGTCTTACGAGCAGTACTTC. Its translation is CASSPGTGSYEQYF.